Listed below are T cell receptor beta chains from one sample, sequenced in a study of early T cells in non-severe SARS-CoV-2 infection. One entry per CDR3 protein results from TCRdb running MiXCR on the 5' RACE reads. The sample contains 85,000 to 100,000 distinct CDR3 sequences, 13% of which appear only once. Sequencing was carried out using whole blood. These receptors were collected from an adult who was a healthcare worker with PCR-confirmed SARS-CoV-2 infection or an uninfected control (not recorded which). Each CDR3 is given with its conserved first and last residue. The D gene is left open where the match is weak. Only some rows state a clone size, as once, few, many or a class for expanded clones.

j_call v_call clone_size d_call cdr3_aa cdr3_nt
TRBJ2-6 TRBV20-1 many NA CSARDLRAGANVLTF TGCAGTGCTAGAGATCTCAGGGCTGGGGCCAACGTCCTGACTTTC
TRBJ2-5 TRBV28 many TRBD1 CASSLVGTGGQETQYF TGTGCCAGCAGTTTAGTGGGGACAGGGGGGCAAGAGACCCAGTACTTC
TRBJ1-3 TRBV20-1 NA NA CSAESVLSGNTIYF TGCAGTGCTGAATCCGTACTCTCTGGAAACACCATATATTTT
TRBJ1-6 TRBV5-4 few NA CASSLYGDRSNNSPLHF TGTGCCAGCAGCTTGTACGGGGACCGCTCGAATAATTCACCCCTCCACTTT
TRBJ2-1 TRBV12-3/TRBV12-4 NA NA CASKTGASEQFF TGTGCCAGCAAGACGGGGGCCAGTGAGCAGTTCTTC
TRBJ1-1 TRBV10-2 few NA CASSELWAQGGEAFF TGCGCCAGCAGTGAGTTATGGGCACAGGGCGGTGAAGCTTTCTTT
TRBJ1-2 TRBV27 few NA CASSLSFSGAGAYGYTF TGTGCCAGCAGTTTATCTTTTTCCGGCGCAGGTGCCTATGGCTACACCTTC
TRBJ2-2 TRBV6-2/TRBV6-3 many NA CASSWQDTGELFF TGTGCCAGCAGTTGGCAGGACACCGGGGAGCTGTTTTTT
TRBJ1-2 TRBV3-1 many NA CASSPVGGLGGYTF TGTGCCAGCAGCCCCGTTGGGGGGCTGGGAGGCTACACCTTC
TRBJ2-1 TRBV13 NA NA CASSPPQRVYNEQFF TGTGCCAGCAGCCCCCCCCAGCGGGTATACAATGAGCAGTTCTTC
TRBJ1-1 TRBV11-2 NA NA CANSFSPGTEAFF TGTGCCAACTCCTTTTCGCCCGGCACTGAAGCTTTCTTT
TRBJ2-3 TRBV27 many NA CASSLSLGVVATQYF TGTGCCAGCAGTTTATCGTTGGGGGTGGTGGCTACGCAGTATTTT
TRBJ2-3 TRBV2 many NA CASSVGSSTDTQYF TGTGCCAGCAGTGTGGGATCTAGCACAGATACGCAGTATTTT
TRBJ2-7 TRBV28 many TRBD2 CASSSSGGNYEQYF TGTGCCAGCAGTTCCAGCGGGGGGAACTACGAGCAGTACTTC
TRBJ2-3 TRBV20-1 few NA CSARDVGGTDTQYF TGCAGTGCTAGAGATGTCGGCGGAACAGATACGCAGTATTTT
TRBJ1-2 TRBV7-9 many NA CASSLGGGGYGYTF TGTGCCAGCAGCTTAGGGGGCGGAGGCTATGGCTACACCTTC
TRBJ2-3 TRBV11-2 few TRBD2 CASSLGPSGDTQYF TGTGCCAGCAGCTTAGGGCCTAGCGGAGATACGCAGTATTTT
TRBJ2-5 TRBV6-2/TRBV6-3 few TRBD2 CASSVKRGQETQYF TGTGCCAGCAGCGTTAAGCGGGGCCAAGAGACCCAGTACTTC
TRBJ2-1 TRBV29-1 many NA CSGLRAGEQFF TGCAGCGGACTCCGCGCGGGTGAGCAGTTCTTC
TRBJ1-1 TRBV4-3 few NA CASSAARNTEAFF TGCGCCAGCAGTGCCGCTAGGAACACTGAAGCTTTCTTT
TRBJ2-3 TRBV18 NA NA CASSLWQGEADTQYF TGTGCCAGCTCACTGTGGCAGGGCGAGGCAGATACGCAGTATTTT
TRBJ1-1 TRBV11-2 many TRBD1 CASSPGDRVKAEAFF TGTGCCAGCAGCCCCGGGGACAGGGTAAAGGCTGAAGCTTTCTTT
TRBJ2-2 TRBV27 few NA CATSVTGELFF TGTGCCACCTCGGTCACCGGGGAGCTGTTTTTT
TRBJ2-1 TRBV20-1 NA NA CSARVGRSYNEQFF TGCAGTGCTAGAGTGGGCAGGAGCTACAATGAGCAGTTCTTC
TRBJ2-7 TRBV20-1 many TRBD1 CSARDWRQGAGYEQYF TGCAGTGCTAGAGATTGGCGACAGGGGGCAGGTTACGAGCAGTACTTC
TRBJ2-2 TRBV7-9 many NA CASSSAHGGTGELFF TGTGCCAGCAGCTCCGCACATGGGGGCACCGGGGAGCTGTTTTTT
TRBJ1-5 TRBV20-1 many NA CSADGDNQPQHF TGCAGTGCCGACGGCGACAATCAGCCCCAGCATTTT
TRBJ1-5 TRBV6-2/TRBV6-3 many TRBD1 CASTDRGYQPQHF TGTGCCAGCACAGACAGGGGTTATCAGCCCCAGCATTTT
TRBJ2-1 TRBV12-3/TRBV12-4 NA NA CASSPYRGNEQFF TGTGCCAGCAGTCCCTACCGCGGGAATGAGCAGTTCTTC
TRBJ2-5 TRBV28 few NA CASSPETTISPTLSLETQYF TGTGCCAGCAGTCCCGAGACTACCATATCACCCACCCTATCGTTGGAGACCCAGTACTTC
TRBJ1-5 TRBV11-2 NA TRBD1 CASSLDRVYSNQPQHF TGTGCCAGCAGCCTCGACAGGGTCTATAGCAATCAGCCCCAGCATTTT
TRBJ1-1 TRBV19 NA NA CASSMARTNTEAFF TGTGCCAGTAGTATGGCCAGAACGAACACTGAAGCTTTCTTT
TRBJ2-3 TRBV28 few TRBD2 CASRDTSGRATDTQYF TGTGCCAGCAGGGATACTAGCGGGCGGGCTACAGATACGCAGTATTTT
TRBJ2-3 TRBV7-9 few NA CASTITAGDTDTQYF TGTGCCAGCACCATCACGGCAGGGGACACAGATACGCAGTATTTT
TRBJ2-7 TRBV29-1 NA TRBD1 CSVELGQGAYEQYF TGCAGCGTTGAGTTGGGACAGGGGGCCTACGAGCAGTACTTC
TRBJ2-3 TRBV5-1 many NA CASSTGTRGDTQYF TGCGCCAGCAGCACCGGGACCAGGGGAGATACGCAGTATTTT
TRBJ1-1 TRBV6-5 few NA CASKGGVGTEAFF TGTGCCAGCAAGGGGGGTGTGGGCACTGAAGCTTTCTTT
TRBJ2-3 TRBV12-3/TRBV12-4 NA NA CASSFGKGTDTQYF TGTGCCAGCAGTTTTGGGAAGGGAACAGATACGCAGTATTTT
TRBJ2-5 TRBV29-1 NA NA CSVRFQETQYF TGCAGCGTTCGGTTCCAAGAGACCCAGTACTTC
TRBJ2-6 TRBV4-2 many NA CASSPVPGNVLTF TGTGCCAGCAGCCCAGTTCCCGGCAACGTCCTGACTTTC
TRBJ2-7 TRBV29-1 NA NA CSVALISYEQYF TGCAGCGTTGCCCTTATTAGCTACGAGCAGTACTTC
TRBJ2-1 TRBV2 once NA CASSENEQFF TGTGCCAGCAGTGAAAATGAGCAGTTCTTC
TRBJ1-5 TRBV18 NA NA CASSPRGGDSNQPQHF TGTGCCAGCTCACCACGAGGGGGAGATAGCAATCAGCCCCAGCATTTT
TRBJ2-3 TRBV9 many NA CASSVAPLQGDTQYF TGTGCCAGCAGCGTAGCTCCGTTGCAGGGGGATACGCAGTATTTT
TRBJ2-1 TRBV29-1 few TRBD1 CSVRGTGYEQFF TGCAGCGTCCGTGGGACAGGGTATGAGCAGTTCTTC
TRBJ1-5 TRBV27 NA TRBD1 CASSLPLRQGSNHPQHF TGTGCCAGCAGTTTACCGCTACGACAGGGTAGCAATCATCCCCAGCATTTT
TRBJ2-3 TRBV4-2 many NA CASSQEQVGAQYF TGTGCCAGCAGCCAAGAACAAGTTGGGGCGCAGTATTTT
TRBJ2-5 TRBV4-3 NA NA CASSQGISETQYF TGCGCCAGCAGCCAAGGGATCTCAGAGACCCAGTACTTC
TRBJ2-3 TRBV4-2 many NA CASSQDPSTDTQYF TGTGCCAGCAGCCAAGATCCCTCCACAGATACGCAGTATTTT
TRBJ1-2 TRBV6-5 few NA CASSYLGQNYGYTF TGTGCCAGCAGTTACTTAGGACAGAACTATGGCTACACCTTC
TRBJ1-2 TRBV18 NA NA CASSPGGDYTF TGTGCCAGCTCACCAGGCGGAGACTACACCTTC
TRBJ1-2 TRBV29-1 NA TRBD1 CSVEPPSDRGGDGPYTF TGCAGCGTTGAACCCCCTTCCGACAGGGGGGGCGACGGACCCTACACCTTC
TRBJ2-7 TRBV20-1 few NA CSARDMGALHEQYF TGCAGTGCTAGAGATATGGGGGCCCTTCACGAGCAGTACTTC